This paragraph covers one T cell receptor (beta chain) sequence. The data are from a study of cytomegalovirus exposure and HLA in healthy donors. Background on the study: Of some 410 genotyped donors, about 81% grouped in the Caucasian-associated ancestry cluster.

Germline V lookup: CDR1 SGHDN, CDR2 FVKESK. This CDR3 region has 15 residues. The V gene end was trimmed by 3 bases and the J gene end by 0 bases; junction bases not matched to a gene: 4. The PCR made use of 60 Vbeta and 13 Jbeta primers. The assay was immunoSEQ multiplex PCR, and TCRdb's table has in-frame clones only and misses some. The profile covers 150,000 to 200,000 clones, with around 67% appearing a single time and 4% to 5.5% taken by the ten largest. The source of this sequence is a woman aged 18-29 years in good health and CMV-seropositive. V gene TRBV14 combines with J gene TRBJ2-7, with 8 positions matching TRBD1. Sequencing was carried out using PBMCs. CDR3 DNA: TGTGCCAGCAGCCACAGGACAGGGAGCTCCTACGAGCAGTACTTC. Translation gives CASSHRTGSSYEQYF.